The present T cell receptor beta chain was sequenced within a study of graft-versus-host responses after intestinal transplantation. General study points: There were GvH clones found in recipient marrow, and some of them appeared first in ileum or blood. There was an association between peak levels of circulating GvH clones and early post-transplant HvG declines.

Clones were sequenced by immunoSEQ multiplex PCR, and TCRdb holds only the in-frame ones, with some missing. Here the sample spans around 110,000 clones, just over 90% being singletons. Concerning this clone: The antigen is unknown.

Losses at the gene ends were 6 bases for V and 9 bases for J; bases not matched to a gene: 2. The CDR3 has 13 residues. From germline, CDR1 is MNHNS and CDR2 SASEGT. This clonotype was sampled from a human donor who received an intestinal transplant. The sample was unstimulated CD4+ T cells sorted from spleen or lymph node cells, taken before intestinal transplant. This chain connects TRBV6-1 to TRBJ1-6; 10 bases agree with TRBD1. CDR3 amino acids: CASSGQGGSPLHF. CDR3 coding DNA: TGTGCCAGCAGCGGACAGGGGGGTTCACCCCTCCACTTT.